The 23 T cell receptor beta chains given below trace back to one sample, sequenced in a study of blood T cell repertoires in COVID-19. Sequencing was performed with immunoSEQ multiplex PCR; in TCRdb, only in-frame clones are kept and a portion is missing. Counted here are about 310,000 clones, over 75% occurring once; the ten biggest clones make up around a tenth. The sequencing sample was made of PBMCs or T cells enriched from blood (not recorded which). The receptors derive from a woman in her 40s who had recovered from COVID-19.

The gene calls are TRBV27 and TRBJ2-4, with TRBD1 identical over 7 bases. V lost 5 bases, J lost 1 base, and 14 bases stayed unmatched. CDR1 and CDR2 (germline): MNHEY, SMNVEV (reference sequence). The CDR3 length is 18 residues. CDR3 in amino acids: CASSPRQGQRLAKNIQYF. The CDR3 DNA reads as TGTGCCAGCAGTCCACGACAGGGACAAAGACTGGCCAAAAACATTCAGTACTTC.

The chain combines TRBV9 with TRBJ2-1; D uncertain. Trimming took 2 bases from V and 6 from J, leaving 9 bases between them. The CDR3 totals 13 residues. CDR1 and CDR2 (germline): SGDLS, YYNGEE. CDR3 loop: CASSVGTFNEQFF. The DNA of the CDR3 is TGTGCCAGCAGCGTGGGCACATTCAATGAGCAGTTCTTC.

The V call is TRBV4-3, the J call TRBJ1-4; tentative D call: TRBD1 (6 bases). Germline lookup yields CDR1 LGHNA and CDR2 YSLEER. V lost 0 bases to trimming and J lost 8 bases, with 13 bases between them. The CDR3 has 15 residues. The CDR3 here is CASSQDRGAGEKLFF. Here the CDR3 DNA reads TGCGCCAGCAGCCAAGATCGGGGGGCCGGAGAAAAACTGTTTTTT.

This chain links TRBV11-3 with TRBJ2-7, with a tentative D call TRBD2 (6 bases). CDR1 and CDR2 (germline): SGHNT, YENEEA. This CDR3 has 18 amino acids. Trimming took off 0 bases at V and 0 bases at J, with 18 bases between the two ends. The CDR3 DNA reads as TGTGCCAGCAGCTTAGATGACGCACTAGCAGCGAGCTCCTACGAGCAGTACTTC. Translation: CASSLDDALAASSYEQYF.

This chain connects TRBV25-1 to TRBJ2-7; TRBD1 matches at 8 bases. Germline V gene lookup returns CDR1 MGHDK and CDR2 SYGVNS. The J segment lost 4 bases and the V segment lost 3 bases, leaving 8 bases of the junction unmatched. CDR3 length equals 15 residues. The CDR3 protein is CASSDWAGGFYEQYF. CDR3 in DNA: TGTGCCAGCAGTGATTGGGCAGGGGGCTTTTACGAGCAGTACTTC.

The chain combines TRBV6-1 with TRBJ1-1; tentative D call: TRBD1 (6 bases). The V end lost 2 bases, the J end lost 2 bases, and 12 bases lay between the germline ends. CDR1 and CDR2 from the germline V gene are MNHNS and SASEGT. The CDR3 length is 15 residues. The CDR3 DNA is TGTGCCAGCAGTGAAATAGAACAGGGCAACACTGAAGCTTTCTTT. Translation: CASSEIEQGNTEAFF.

A note on this clone: Other DNA sequences in this specimen translate into the identical CDR3. This chain uses TRBV11-3 with TRBJ1-1; D gene ambiguous. Germline CDR1 reads SGHNT; CDR2 reads YENEEA. V was shortened by 6 bases and J by 1 base, with 9 bases between the two germline ends. The CDR3 runs to 13 residues. As DNA, the CDR3 is TGTGCCAGCAGTCTAGGAGGGAACACTGAAGCTTTCTTT. Amino acids: CASSLGGNTEAFF.

This clone showed up just a few times. The rearrangement links TRBV5-1 to TRBJ2-6; TRBD1 might be the D (6 bases). The CDR3 spans 17 residues. Between the trimmed V and J ends, which lost 4 bases and 4 bases, there was a span of 18 bases. The germline gives CDR1 SGHRS, CDR2 YFSETQ. For the CDR3, the DNA is TGCGCCAGCAGCCCGGAACAGGGAGTGAGAGGGGCCAACGTCCTGACTTTC. This gives the protein CASSPEQGVRGANVLTF.

The chain carries TRBV21-1 and TRBJ2-3; TRBD2 is taken as the D call from the table, unchecked against the DNA. TRBV21-1 is designated a pseudogene. The CDR3 runs 20 residues. The CDR3 sequence: CASSKVLTSGRTYGTDTQYF. CDR3 nucleotide sequence: TGTGCCAGCAGCAAAGTCCTAACTAGCGGGAGGACCTACGGTACAGATACGCAGTATTTT.

The V and J genes are TRBV28 and TRBJ1-5; 8 bases line up with TRBD1. This CDR3 is built from 16 residues. The V and J ends lost 3 bases and 5 bases, in that order; junction bases with no gene match: 9. Germline V gives CDR1 MDHEN, CDR2 SYDVKM. The CDR3: CASSFRGQGVYQPQHF. DNA of the CDR3: TGTGCCAGCAGTTTTCGAGGACAGGGAGTTTATCAGCCCCAGCATTTT.

The V and J genes are TRBV19 and TRBJ1-4, with D possibly matching TRBD1 (5 bases). This CDR3 is built from 14 residues. Trimming left V 1 base short and J 7 bases short, with 10 bases between. The germline CDR1 and CDR2 sequences are LNHDA and SQIVND (reference sequence). CDR3 in DNA: TGTGCCAGTAGTATAGGGGGCATTAGTGAAAAACTGTTTTTT. Translated: CASSIGGISEKLFF.

The chain recombines TRBV2 with TRBJ2-6, with 9 bases aligning to TRBD1. Germline trimming cut 6 bases from V and 2 bases from J; bases unmatched to any gene: 2. Germline V gene sequence: CDR1 SNHLY, CDR2 FYNNEI. CDR3 length: 15 amino acids. The CDR3: CASRQGATGANVLTF. CDR3 nucleotide sequence: TGTGCCAGCAGACAGGGGGCGACTGGGGCCAACGTCCTGACTTTC. Combining the CDR3 with reference TRBV2 and TRBJ2-6 gives the whole variable domain EPEVTQTPSHQVTQMGQEVILRCVPISNHLYFYWYRQILGQKVEFLVSFYNNEISEKSEIFDDQFSVERPDGSNFTLKIRSTKLEDSAMYFCASRQGATGANVLTFGAGSRLTVL.

The gene calls are TRBV27 and TRBJ2-7, with TRBD1 as a possible D gene (6 bases). Germline values: CDR1 MNHEY, CDR2 SMNVEV (reference sequence). With 2 bases removed from V and 7 bases from J, the gap between germline ends came to 12 bases. The CDR3 has 13 amino acids. The CDR3 DNA follows: TGTGCCAGCAGTTTAGGTGGGGGCGTGGAGCAGTACTTC. As protein: CASSLGGGVEQYF.

The V and J genes are TRBV19 and TRBJ2-3; 8 bases are a match to TRBD1. Trimming removed 6 bases from V and 2 bases from J; junction bases left unmatched: 4. This CDR3 is 14 amino acids long. Germline V gives CDR1 LNHDA, CDR2 SQIVND (reference sequence). CDR3 in DNA: TGTGCCAGTAGAGGACAGGGATCCACAGATACGCAGTATTTT. Protein sequence: CASRGQGSTDTQYF.

The rearrangement uses TRBV7-3 and TRBJ2-1; 9 positions match TRBD2. Germline CDR1 reads SGHTA; CDR2 reads FQGTGA. The CDR3 runs to 15 residues. With 4 bases clipped from V and 4 bases from J, the junction kept 5 bases outside the gene matches. The CDR3 region is CASSSRGGGYNEQFF. CDR3 DNA: TGTGCCAGCAGCTCGCGGGGGGGCGGATACAATGAGCAGTTCTTC.

The chain has TRBV7-3 and TRBJ2-2; 8 bases are shared with TRBD2. V trimming: 0 bases; J trimming: 1 base; junction bases outside the gene matches: 4. The CDR3 runs to 17 residues. CDR1 and CDR2 (germline): SGHTA, FQGTGA. In DNA, the CDR3 is TGTGCCAGCAGCTTAACCGGGGGGGCCTGGAACACCGGGGAGCTGTTTTTT. Its translation is CASSLTGGAWNTGELFF.

The chain uses TRBV18 and TRBJ1-4; 7 nucleotides match TRBD1. The CDR3 has 16 residues. J lost 0 bases, V lost 1 base, and 2 bases had no gene match. Germline V lookup: CDR1 KGHSH, CDR2 LQKENI. The CDR3 DNA sequence: TGTGCCAGCTCACCACAGGGGGCGGCAACTAATGAAAAACTGTTTTTT. Translated: CASSPQGAATNEKLFF.

The chain links TRBV18 to TRBJ2-2; D is perhaps TRBD2 (5 bases). Germline V gene lookup returns CDR1 KGHSH and CDR2 LQKENI. Trimming stripped 1 base from V and 0 bases from J, with 6 bases between. This CDR3 has 15 amino acids. The CDR3 DNA is TGTGCCAGCTCACCACTGCGGGCGAACACCGGGGAGCTGTTTTTT. Translated: CASSPLRANTGELFF.

The chain couples TRBV7-2 to TRBJ2-1; the match to TRBD2 covers 7 bases. Germline CDR1 is SGHTA and CDR2 is FQGNSA. J was trimmed by 4 bases and V by 3 bases; bases with no gene match: 15. The CDR3 is made up of 18 amino acids. The CDR3 DNA reads TGTGCCAGCAGCTTTGGGGGATCGGGGGAGGGTAAATACAATGAGCAGTTCTTC. The encoded protein is CASSFGGSGEGKYNEQFF.

This clone was observed once. The V and J genes are TRBV6-5 and TRBJ2-1, with 8 bases fitting TRBD2. Unmatched junction bases numbered 13, after V lost 6 bases and J lost 12 bases. Germline V lookup: CDR1 MNHEY, CDR2 SVGAGI. The CDR3 extends over 14 amino acids. DNA for the CDR3: TGTGCCAGCAGAGAGGGACGGGAGGGCTACAGGCAGTTCTTC. It codes for CASREGREGYRQFF.

V is TRBV4-3 and J is TRBJ2-5, with 7 bases lining up with TRBD2. The V segment lost 4 bases and the J segment 5 bases; nucleotides outside the gene matches: 4. The CDR3 sequence is 13 residues long. In germline, CDR1 is LGHNA, CDR2 YSLEER. The CDR3 spells CASSPGLEETQYF. CDR3 DNA: TGCGCCAGCAGCCCCGGACTAGAGGAGACCCAGTACTTC.

This clone was counted a single time. The chain combines TRBV7-8 with TRBJ2-7; 10 bases match TRBD2. V shed 0 bases, J shed 2 bases, and the junction held 16 bases outside the gene matches. CDR3 size: 20 residues. The germline CDR1 and CDR2 sequences are SGHVS and FQNEAQ. CDR3 sequence: CASSLAPLAGALPLTYEQYF. CDR3 nucleotide sequence: TGTGCCAGCAGCTTAGCGCCCCTAGCGGGAGCACTCCCCCTTACCTACGAGCAGTACTTC.

This chain uses TRBV24-1 with TRBJ2-7; tentatively, D is TRBD1 (6 bases). The CDR3 consists of 13 residues. Germline CDR1 KGHDR, CDR2 SFDVKD. Trimming left V 11 bases short and J 1 base short, with 14 bases between. The CDR3 coding sequence is TGTGCCAGGGGGAGTAGGGGGTCCTACGAGCAGTACTTC. This gives the protein CARGSRGSYEQYF.